These T cell receptor beta chains were read from a single sample in a study of blood T cell repertoires in COVID-19. Measured with immunoSEQ multiplex PCR; TCRdb has only the in-frame clones, and not every one. The sample records approximately 300,000 clones, 75% to 90% being singletons. Sequencing input: peripheral blood. The receptors were sampled from a woman aged 40 to 50 with acute or convalescent COVID-19. The CDR3 runs from the conserved cysteine through the conserved F or W. A D gene is named only where the DNA matches it firmly. Part of the rows lack a size; the others show once, few, many or a class for expanded clones.

>-|-|TRBV24-1|TRBJ2-2
TGTGCCACCCGCCCGGGTTGGAACACCGGGGAGCTGTTTTTT
CATRPGWNTGELFF
>-|-|TRBV2|TRBJ1-2
TGTGCCAGTCTTAAAGGACAGTCCCACCAGTATGGCTACACCTTC
CASLKGQSHQYGYTF
>-|-|TRBV6-5|TRBJ1-1
TGTGCCAGCAGTTACTCACAGGGCGCGATGAACACTGAAGCTTTCTTT
CASSYSQGAMNTEAFF
>TRBD1|-|TRBV7-8|TRBJ1-1
TGTGCCAGCAGCTTGGGAGGGACAGGGCACACTGAAGCTTTCTTT
CASSLGGTGHTEAFF
>-|-|TRBV4-2|TRBJ2-1
TGTGCCAGCAGCCAAGAGAGCTTAAGCAATGAGCAGTTCTTC
CASSQESLSNEQFF
>-|once|TRBV2|TRBJ1-1
TGTGCCAGCAGTGTCAGGGAGAACACTGAAGCTTTCTTT
CASSVRENTEAFF
>-|-|TRBV6-5|TRBJ1-1
TGTGCCAGCAGTCCACGACAGCTTATGAACACTGAAGCTTTCTTT
CASSPRQLMNTEAFF
>-|few|TRBV6-6|TRBJ1-1
TGTGCCAGCAGTTACGGGCAGGGGAGGGGAGCTTTCTTT
CASSYGQGRGAFF
>-|-|TRBV30|TRBJ1-4
TGTGCCTGGAGTTCCCTGACAGACCGTGGTGAAGAACTGTTTTTT
CAWSSLTDRGEELFF
>TRBD1|-|TRBV3-1/TRBV3-2|TRBJ2-3
TGTGCCAGCAGCCCCCTCGGGACAGGGGTAACAGATACGCAGTATTTT
CASSPLGTGVTDTQYF
>-|few|TRBV2|TRBJ1-4
TGTGCCAGCAGTGAGGTAGGGGTAGAGGAAAAACTGTTTTTT
CASSEVGVEEKLFF
>TRBD1|-|TRBV7-7|TRBJ1-1
TGTGCCAGCAGCCCATGGACAGGCACTGAAGCTTTCTTT
CASSPWTGTEAFF
>TRBD2|-|TRBV4-1|TRBJ2-1
TGCGCCAGCAGCCAACAACTAGCGGGGAAATACAATGAGCAGTTCTTC
CASSQQLAGKYNEQFF
>-|-|TRBV21-1|TRBJ1-4
-
CASSGGNPFGGGSEKLFF
>-|-|TRBV5-1|TRBJ1-3
TGCGCCAGCAGCGCCGACAACGGAAACACCATATATTTT
CASSADNGNTIYF
>TRBD2|-|TRBV10-3|TRBJ2-1
TGTGCCATCAGCACCGGGACTAGCGGGGGTGTCGATGAGCAGTTCTTC
CAISTGTSGGVDEQFF
>-|-|TRBV7-2|TRBJ1-2
TGTGCCAGCAGCACACGACAGGCCCGACGCTATGGCTACACCTTC
CASSTRQARRYGYTF
>-|-|TRBV4-2|TRBJ1-2
TGTGCCAGCAGCCAAGGTGTCTTTGGCTACACCTTC
CASSQGVFGYTF
>TRBD1|-|TRBV6-5|TRBJ1-1
TGTGCCAGTCTAATCGGGGCAGGGGGAACTGAAGCTTTCTTT
CASLIGAGGTEAFF
>-|-|TRBV27|TRBJ1-4
TGTGCCAGCAGTTTATCTAGAGGGTTCGGTGAAAAACTGTTTTTT
CASSLSRGFGEKLFF
>-|-|TRBV4-2|TRBJ1-1
TGTGCCAGCAGCCAAGAGGGCAGTTTGAACACTGAAGCTTTCTTT
CASSQEGSLNTEAFF
>TRBD2|-|TRBV4-2|TRBJ2-5
TGTGCCAGCAGCCAAGCAGCGGGGGGGATGGAGACCCAGTACTTC
CASSQAAGGMETQYF
>TRBD1|-|TRBV6-5|TRBJ1-1
TGTGCCAGCAGACCACAACGACAGGGTTGGGCTGAAGCTTTCTTT
CASRPQRQGWAEAFF
>TRBD1|-|TRBV10-3|TRBJ2-5
TGTGCCATCAGAGACAGGGGACGAGAGACCCAGTACTTC
CAIRDRGRETQYF
>TRBD2|-|TRBV9|TRBJ2-3
TGTGCCAGCAGCGTATTGTCTAGCGGAACAGATACGCAGTATTTT
CASSVLSSGTDTQYF
>-|-|TRBV11-2|TRBJ1-6
TGTGCCAGCAGCCCGGAGGGGCACCGGGGGACCCTCCACTTT
CASSPEGHRGTLHF
>TRBD1|-|TRBV24-1|TRBJ2-5
TGTGCCACCAGGGACAGGGGGCAAGAGACCCAGTACTTC
CATRDRGQETQYF
>-|few|TRBV2|TRBJ1-5
TGTGCCAGCAGTGTGCTCAGGGGAGGGGGCAATCAGCCCCAGCATTTT
CASSVLRGGGNQPQHF
>-|-|TRBV15|TRBJ1-4
TGTGCCACCAGCAGAGAGCAGGGAACTAATGAAAAACTGTTTTTT
CATSREQGTNEKLFF
>TRBD2|-|TRBV4-1|TRBJ2-2
TGCGCCAGCAGCCAAGCCGGGGGGGCCCCCGGGGAGCTGTTTTTT
CASSQAGGAPGELFF
>-|-|TRBV6-1|TRBJ2-3
TGTGCCAGCAGTGAAAGAGGCTTACAAGATACGCAGTATTTT
CASSERGLQDTQYF
>TRBD2|-|TRBV27|TRBJ2-3
TGTGCCAGCAGTTTTATACGCGGGGGGGAATATACGCAGTATTTT
CASSFIRGGEYTQYF
>TRBD2|-|TRBV6-1|TRBJ2-1
TGTGCCAGCAGTGAAAAGAGCGGGGGGGCAAATGAGCAGTTCTTC
CASSEKSGGANEQFF
>-|-|TRBV6-5|TRBJ2-5
TGTGCCAGCAGTTACTCGATTGGAGTAAACCCAGAGACCCAGTACTTC
CASSYSIGVNPETQYF
>-|-|TRBV7-9|TRBJ1-1
TGTGCCAGCAGCTTAGACAGCATGAACACTGAAGCTTTCTTT
CASSLDSMNTEAFF
>-|once|TRBV5-1|TRBJ1-5
TGCGCCAGCAGCTTCCGGGGCAATCAGCCCCAGCATTTT
CASSFRGNQPQHF
>TRBD1|few|TRBV19|TRBJ1-5
TGTGCCAGTAGTGAATCCGGGACAGGGGGCAGGCAGCCCCAGCATTTT
CASSESGTGGRQPQHF
>-|-|TRBV6-5|TRBJ1-6
TGTGCCAGCAAGGGCGGAGAGGGATCACCCCTCCACTTT
CASKGGEGSPLHF
>TRBD1|-|TRBV7-8|TRBJ1-4
TGTGCCAGCAGCTTAGCCGGGACAGGGGGTGAAAAACTGTTTTTT
CASSLAGTGGEKLFF
>TRBD1|-|TRBV6-2/TRBV6-3|TRBJ1-2
TGTGCCAGCAGTGACCCTACAGGGGGAGCTAACTATGGCTACACCTTC
CASSDPTGGANYGYTF
>-|-|TRBV7-9|TRBJ1-2
TGTGCCAGCAGCCCCGGAGGGGCCTATGGCTACACCTTC
CASSPGGAYGYTF
>TRBD2|-|TRBV2|TRBJ2-1
TGTGCCAGCAGTTCGACTGGAGGGAGGGAGTTCTTC
CASSSTGGREFF
>TRBD2|-|TRBV4-1|TRBJ2-3
TGCGCCAGCAGCCAAACTAGCGGGGGGGGTGTAGATACGCAGTATTTT
CASSQTSGGGVDTQYF
>-|-|TRBV19|TRBJ1-6
TGTGCCAGTAGTATAGACAGGGGAACAAGTAATTCACCCCTCCACTTT
CASSIDRGTSNSPLHF
>TRBD2|-|TRBV5-1|TRBJ2-2
TGCGCCAGCACCCTACTAGCGGGGGGCACCGGGGAGCTGTTTTTT
CASTLLAGGTGELFF
>TRBD2|-|TRBV29-1|TRBJ2-2
TGCAGCGTTGCGGGACTAGCGGGGGGGCGGATCACCGGGGAGCTGTTTTTT
CSVAGLAGGRITGELFF
>-|-|TRBV6-5|TRBJ2-3
TGTGCCAGCGGGCGATCACCCACAGATACGCAGTATTTT
CASGRSPTDTQYF
>-|once|TRBV6-5|TRBJ1-1
TGTGCCAGCAGTTATCAGGGGAACACTGAAGCTTTCTTT
CASSYQGNTEAFF
>TRBD2|-|TRBV3-1/TRBV3-2|TRBJ2-1
TGTGCCAGCAGCCAAGCCGGGGGGAATGAGCAGTTCTTC
CASSQAGGNEQFF
>-|-|TRBV11-2|TRBJ1-6
TGTGCCAGCAGCCAATTCGCTTCGGACAACCCACCCCTCCACTTT
CASSQFASDNPPLHF
>-|once|TRBV27|TRBJ2-1
TGTGCCAGCAGTAGGGACTCCTCCCCCCCACACAATGAGCAGTTCTTC
CASSRDSSPPHNEQFF
>-|-|TRBV6-6|TRBJ2-1
TGTGCCAGCACCTTAGACAGGCGCGGGGGTGAGCAGTTCTTC
CASTLDRRGGEQFF
>TRBD1|-|TRBV19|TRBJ1-4
TGTGCCATTAGGACAGGGTTTAATGAAAAACTGTTTTTT
CAIRTGFNEKLFF
>-|-|TRBV7-9|TRBJ1-1
TGTGCCAGCAGCCAGGGGTTTTATAACACTGAAGCTTTCTTT
CASSQGFYNTEAFF
>-|-|TRBV27|TRBJ1-5
TGTGCCAGCAGGGACGGGGAAAGCAATCAGCCCCAGCATTTT
CASRDGESNQPQHF
>TRBD2|once|TRBV29-1|TRBJ2-3
TGCAGCGTTGACGGGGGGAGCACAGATACGCAGTATTTT
CSVDGGSTDTQYF
>-|-|TRBV10-2|TRBJ1-2
TGCGCCAGCAGTGAGTCCCAGCTGTGGGGGCGTAGGGACTATGGCTACACCTTC
CASSESQLWGRRDYGYTF
>-|-|TRBV7-8|TRBJ1-5
TGTGCCAGCAGCTTAACAGGGTCGTCGGGGGGGCCCCAGCATTTT
CASSLTGSSGGPQHF
>-|few|TRBV12-3/TRBV12-4|TRBJ1-2
TGTGCCAGCAGTTCGGGGGTGGGGTTTGGCTACACCTTC
CASSSGVGFGYTF